Below, 22 T cell receptor beta chains from the same sample are listed, as sequenced in a study of post-analysis software for immune sequencing data. Study-level points and caveats: Roughly 5 TRBV segments, TRBV5-6, TRBV5-1 and TRBV20-1 among them, were found more frequent in patients than controls.

Unique molecular identifiers featured in each of the TCR beta cDNA libraries. A single record per CDR3 protein comes from TCRdb applying MiXCR to the PCR reads. The sample lists some 890,000 distinct CDR3 sequences, roughly 50% occurring once. For these receptors, no antigen is known. Sequenced material: blood. The receptors were gathered from a girl under 18 with multiple sclerosis.

This clonotype was detected a few times. The chain has TRBV18 and TRBJ2-2; the D is unclear. This CDR3 contains 12 residues. V was trimmed by 2 bases and J by 6 bases, leaving 4 bases between them. Germline CDR1 KGHSH, CDR2 LQKENI. This chain's CDR3 is CASSPGAGELFF. The CDR3 nucleotides read TGTGCCAGCTCACCAGGCGCCGGGGAGCTGTTTTTT. Filled out from reference TRBV18 and TRBJ2-2, the complete variable domain reads NAGVMQNPRHLVRRRGQEARLRCSPMKGHSHVYWYRQLPEEGLKFMVYLQKENIIDESGMPKERFSAEFPKEGPSILRIQQVVRGDSAAYFCASSPGAGELFFGEGSRLTVL.

The genes are TRBV20-1 and TRBJ2-7; 7 bases match TRBD1. The germline V gene encodes CDR1 DFQATT and CDR2 SNEGSKA (reference sequence). This CDR3 contains 14 residues. V lost 6 bases and J lost 2; bases outside the gene matches: 10. In nucleotides, the CDR3 is TGCAGTGCGATCCCCGGGACAGCTGCCTACGAGCAGTACTTC. Translating it yields CSAIPGTAAYEQYF.

In DNA, the CDR3 is TGCGCCAGCAGCCCCTCCCCGGGGCAGGGGACTTACGAGCAGTACTTC. Amino acids: CASSPSPGQGTYEQYF. This chain uses TRBV5-1 with TRBJ2-5; possibly TRBD1 or TRBD2 for D (6 bases each). The assigned J gene may be wrong: the sequence end matches TRBJ2-7 better. Germline V gene data show CDR1 as SGHRS and CDR2 as YFSETQ. The CDR3 has 16 residues.

Concerning this clonotype itself: A read error may account for a junction end that differs from germline. The genes are TRBV12-3 or TRBV12-4 and TRBJ2-3; 8 positions match TRBD1. This CDR3 comprises 15 residues. The CDR3 DNA sequence: TGTGCCAGCAGTATAAGGACAGGGCGCACAGATACGGAGTATTTT. As protein: CASSIRTGRTDTEYF.

The chain is built from TRBV20-1 and TRBJ2-5; D not resolved. Deletions cut 3 bases from V and 1 base from J, with 15 bases between. The CDR3 totals 15 residues. Germline CDR1 and CDR2: DFQATT and SNEGSKA (reference sequence). The CDR3 DNA sequence: TGCAGTGCTAGGCCCTATTCTAGTGCCCAAGAGACCCAGTACTTC. Its translation: CSARPYSSAQETQYF.

J is TRBJ2-1 and V is TRBV7-9, with TRBD2 matching 11 bases. The CDR3 covers 16 residues. With 3 bases clipped from V and 7 bases from J, the junction kept 8 bases outside the gene matches. Germline CDR1 SEHNR, CDR2 FQNEAQ (reference sequence). The CDR3, as DNA: TGTGCCAGCAGCTTCCAACTAGCGGGAGTTCGGAATGAGCAGTTCTTC. Encoded protein: CASSFQLAGVRNEQFF.

The chain joins TRBV29-1 to TRBJ2-5; 10 positions agree with TRBD1. With 6 bases clipped from V and 1 base from J, the junction kept 11 bases outside the gene matches. The germline V gene encodes CDR1 SQVTM and CDR2 ANQGSEA. CDR3 size: 16 residues. Written as DNA, the CDR3 is TGCAGCGTACAACGACGGGACAGGGGTATCCAAGAGACCCAGTACTTC. Amino acid sequence: CSVQRRDRGIQETQYF.

This chain connects TRBV12-3 or TRBV12-4 to TRBJ2-1, with 8 bases aligning to TRBD1. With 5 bases clipped from V and 5 bases from J, the junction kept 5 bases outside the gene matches. This CDR3 contains 14 residues. This CDR3 is CASSPGQVNNEQFF. In DNA form, the CDR3 reads TGTGCCAGCAGTCCGGGACAGGTCAACAATGAGCAGTTCTTC.

This clonotype was counted a few times. This sequence joins TRBV18 and TRBJ2-6; possibly TRBD1 for D (6 bases). The germline V and J ends were trimmed by 3 bases and 0 bases, with 9 bases remaining between them. The CDR3 contains 16 residues. CDR1 and CDR2 from the germline V gene are KGHSH and LQKENI. This CDR3 reads CASSPVDSSGANVLTF. The CDR3 region has the DNA TGTGCCAGCTCACCCGTGGACAGCTCTGGGGCCAACGTCCTGACTTTC. The whole variable domain, remainder taken from reference TRBV18 and TRBJ2-6, is NAGVMQNPRHLVRRRGQEARLRCSPMKGHSHVYWYRQLPEEGLKFMVYLQKENIIDESGMPKERFSAEFPKEGPSILRIQQVVRGDSAAYFCASSPVDSSGANVLTFGAGSRLTVL.

The chain recombines TRBV10-3 with TRBJ2-7; no reliable D call. The germline CDR1 and CDR2 sequences are ENHRY and SYGVKD. V shed 6 bases and J shed 0 bases, with 12 bases lying between them. The CDR3 loop spans 14 amino acids. DNA of the CDR3: TGTGCCATCAGCCCCAGTAGAAGCTCCTACGAGCAGTACTTC. Translating it yields CAISPSRSSYEQYF.

This sequence joins TRBV28 and TRBJ2-6; no reliable D call. V was clipped by 5 bases and J by 0 bases, with 8 bases between them. The CDR3 consists of 15 residues. Germline V gives CDR1 MDHEN, CDR2 SYDVKM. CDR3 DNA sequence: TGTGCCAGCAGTACTCCCAGCTCTGGGGCCAACGTCCTGACTTTC. Its translation: CASSTPSSGANVLTF.

This chain connects TRBV18 to TRBJ1-5, with unresolved D. V was pared by 0 bases and J by 8 bases, with 5 bases between. Germline assignment: CDR1 KGHSH and CDR2 LQKENI. This CDR3 is 12 amino acids long. The CDR3 is CASSPPGEPQHF. Here the CDR3 DNA reads TGTGCCAGCTCACCACCTGGAGAGCCCCAGCATTTT.

This clonotype was seen a handful of times. The CDR3 nucleotides are TGTGCCAGCAGTCCAGGGTCTAATGAAAAACTGTTTTTT. Translation gives CASSPGSNEKLFF. The gene calls are TRBV25-1 and TRBJ1-4; D is perhaps TRBD1 (5 bases). The germline V gene has CDR1 MGHDK and CDR2 SYGVNS. This CDR3 is 13 amino acids long. Trimming took off 5 bases at V and 3 bases at J, with 7 bases between the two ends.

In its sample, this clonotype was seen a few times. This rearrangement joins TRBV6-1 to TRBJ2-7; TRBD1 agrees at 10 bases. The CDR3 is 14 residues long. The V and J ends lost 1 base and 11 bases, in that order; junction bases with no gene match: 8. Germline CDR1 is MNHNS and CDR2 is SASEGT. The CDR3, as DNA: TGTGCCAGCAGTGAAGTGAGGGACAGGGGTAAAAAGTACTTC. Protein product: CASSEVRDRGKKYF.

The table lists this clonotype with a few counts. V gene TRBV2 combines with J gene TRBJ2-3; TRBD1 matches at 8 bases. V shed 2 bases and J 3 bases; nucleotides not matched to a gene: 10. CDR3 size: 17 residues. Germline V gene lookup returns CDR1 SNHLY and CDR2 FYNNEI. The CDR3 reads CASSETTRGLVTDTQYF. DNA for the CDR3: TGTGCCAGCAGTGAAACCACCAGGGGGCTAGTAACAGATACGCAGTATTTT.

This chain uses TRBV27 with TRBJ1-6; D is possibly TRBD1 (5 bases). V lost 6 bases to trimming and J lost 7 bases, with 16 bases between them. The CDR3 extends over 15 amino acids. The germline CDR1 and CDR2 sequences are MNHEY and SMNVEV (reference sequence). The CDR3 is CASRWDLRRNSPLHF. The CDR3 DNA sequence: TGTGCCAGCAGGTGGGACCTTCGAAGAAATTCACCCCTCCACTTT.

A few counts support this clonotype. This chain connects TRBV29-1 to TRBJ2-1, with 9 bases identical to TRBD2. With 7 bases clipped from V and 4 bases from J, the junction kept 5 bases outside the gene matches. CDR1 is SQVTM and CDR2 is ANQGSEA in the germline V gene. There are 13 residues in the CDR3. This CDR3 is CSAASGTYNEQFF. The CDR3 coding sequence is TGCAGCGCTGCTAGCGGGACTTACAATGAGCAGTTCTTC.

The V call is TRBV18, the J call TRBJ2-1; D is possibly TRBD1 (8 bases). CDR1 is KGHSH and CDR2 is LQKENI in the germline V gene. CDR3 length equals 14 residues. V lost 6 bases to trimming and J lost 8 bases, with 17 bases between them. The CDR3 DNA reads as TGTGCCAGCTCCCCAGGGGGCGGGAGCTATGAGCAGTTCTTC. Its protein is CASSPGGGSYEQFF.

The chain links TRBV15 to TRBJ2-4; D might be TRBD2 (5 bases). The germline gives CDR1 LNHNV, CDR2 YYDKDF (reference sequence). The germline V and J ends were trimmed by 1 base and 0 bases, with 7 bases remaining between them. The CDR3 contains 15 residues. This CDR3 is CATSRAGLAKNIQYF. The CDR3 bases are TGTGCCACCAGCAGAGCAGGACTAGCCAAAAACATTCAGTACTTC.

CDR3 loop: CSVLTGSNEQYF. In nucleotides, the CDR3 is TGCAGCGTCCTGACAGGGTCCAACGAGCAGTACTTC. This chain uses TRBV29-1 with TRBJ2-7, with 7 bases aligning to TRBD1. Germline CDR1 reads SQVTM; CDR2 reads ANQGSEA. V was clipped by 6 bases and J by 5 bases; unmatched bases: 7. CDR3 length equals 12 residues.

V gene TRBV27 combines with J gene TRBJ2-1; possible D gene TRBD1, 7 bases. The CDR3 is made up of 15 amino acids. Germline V gene sequence: CDR1 MNHEY, CDR2 SMNVEV (reference sequence). V dropped 3 bases and J dropped 8 bases, with 17 bases sitting between them. CDR3 amino acids: CASSFRQGWGDEQFF. The CDR3 DNA sequence: TGTGCCAGCAGTTTTAGACAGGGTTGGGGGGATGAGCAGTTCTTC.

This sequence joins TRBV18 and TRBJ2-7; 7 bases are shared with TRBD2. The CDR3 contains 15 residues. J gave up 3 bases and V 1 base, and 6 bases lay outside the gene matches. Germline CDR1 and CDR2: KGHSH and LQKENI. DNA of the CDR3: TGTGCCAGCTCACCACGGGGAGGGAAAGGCTACGAGCAGTACTTC. Its protein is CASSPRGGKGYEQYF.